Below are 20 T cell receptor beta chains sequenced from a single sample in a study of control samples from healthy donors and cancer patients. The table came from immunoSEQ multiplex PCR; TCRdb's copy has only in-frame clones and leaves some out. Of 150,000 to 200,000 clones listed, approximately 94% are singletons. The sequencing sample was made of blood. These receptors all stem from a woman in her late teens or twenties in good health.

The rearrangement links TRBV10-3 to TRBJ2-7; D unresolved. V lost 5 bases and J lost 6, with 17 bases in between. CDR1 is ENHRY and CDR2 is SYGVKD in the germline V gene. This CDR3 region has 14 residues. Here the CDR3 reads CAISLSKVSGEQYF. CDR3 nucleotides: TGTGCCATCAGTCTATCAAAGGTGTCTGGCGAGCAGTACTTC.

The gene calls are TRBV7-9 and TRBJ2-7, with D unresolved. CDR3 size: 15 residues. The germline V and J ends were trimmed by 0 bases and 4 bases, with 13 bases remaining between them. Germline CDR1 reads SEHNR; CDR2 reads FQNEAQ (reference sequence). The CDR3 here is CASSLADGPLYEQYF. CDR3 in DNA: TGTGCCAGCAGCTTAGCGGACGGACCCCTTTACGAGCAGTACTTC.

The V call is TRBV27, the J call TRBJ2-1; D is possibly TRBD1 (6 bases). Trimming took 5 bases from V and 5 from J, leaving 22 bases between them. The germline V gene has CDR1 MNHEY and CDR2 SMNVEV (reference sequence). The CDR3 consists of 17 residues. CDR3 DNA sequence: TGTGCCAGCAGTCCAACCCTTACAGGGACGTTGAACAATGAGCAGTTCTTC. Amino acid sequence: CASSPTLTGTLNNEQFF.

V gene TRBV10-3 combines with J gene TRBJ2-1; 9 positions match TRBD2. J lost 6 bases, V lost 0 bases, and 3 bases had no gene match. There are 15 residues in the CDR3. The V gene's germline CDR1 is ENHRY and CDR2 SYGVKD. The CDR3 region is CAISESGGRANEQFF. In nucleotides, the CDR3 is TGTGCCATCAGTGAGTCGGGCGGGAGGGCCAATGAGCAGTTCTTC.

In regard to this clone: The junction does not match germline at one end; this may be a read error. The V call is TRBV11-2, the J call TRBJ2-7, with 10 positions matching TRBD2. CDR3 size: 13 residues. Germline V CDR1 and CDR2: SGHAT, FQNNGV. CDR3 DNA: TGTGCCAGCAGCCTAGGACTAGCGGAGGATAAGCACTTC. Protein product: CASSLGLAEDKHF.

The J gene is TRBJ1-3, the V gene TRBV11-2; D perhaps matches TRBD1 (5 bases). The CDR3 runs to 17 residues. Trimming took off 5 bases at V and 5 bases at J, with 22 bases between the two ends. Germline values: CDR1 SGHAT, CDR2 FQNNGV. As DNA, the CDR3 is TGTGCCAGCAGCGCACCGGGACGTGGTCTAAGTAGAAACACCATATATTTT. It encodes CASSAPGRGLSRNTIYF.

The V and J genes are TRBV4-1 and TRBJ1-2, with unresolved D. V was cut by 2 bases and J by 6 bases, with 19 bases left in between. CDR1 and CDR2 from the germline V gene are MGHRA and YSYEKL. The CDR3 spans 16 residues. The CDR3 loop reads CASSQHPGFFHHGYTF. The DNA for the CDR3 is TGCGCCAGCAGCCAACATCCCGGGTTTTTTCATCATGGCTACACCTTC.

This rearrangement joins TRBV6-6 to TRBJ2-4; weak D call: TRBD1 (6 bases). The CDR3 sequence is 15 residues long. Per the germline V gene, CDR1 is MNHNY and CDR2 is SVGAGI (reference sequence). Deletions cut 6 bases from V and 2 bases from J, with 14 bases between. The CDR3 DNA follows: TGTGCCAGCAGATACGCGACAGGTTCCAAAAACATTCAGTACTTC. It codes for CASRYATGSKNIQYF.

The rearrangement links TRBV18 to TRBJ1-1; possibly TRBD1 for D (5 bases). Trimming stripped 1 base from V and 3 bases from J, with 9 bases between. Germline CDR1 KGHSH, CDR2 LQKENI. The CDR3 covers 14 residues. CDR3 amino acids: CASSPRGGDTEAFF. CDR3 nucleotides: TGTGCCAGCTCACCACGGGGAGGGGACACTGAAGCTTTCTTT.

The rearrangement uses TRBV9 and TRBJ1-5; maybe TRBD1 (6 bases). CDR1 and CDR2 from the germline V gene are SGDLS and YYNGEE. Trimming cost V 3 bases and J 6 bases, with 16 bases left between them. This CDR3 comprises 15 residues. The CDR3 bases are TGTGCCAGCAGCGCCGAGGGGGGACATGGTCAGCCCCAGCATTTT. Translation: CASSAEGGHGQPQHF.

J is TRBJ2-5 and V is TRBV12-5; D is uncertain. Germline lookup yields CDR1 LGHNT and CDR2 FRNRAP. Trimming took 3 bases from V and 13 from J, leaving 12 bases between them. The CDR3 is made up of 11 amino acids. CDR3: CASGFSGARYF. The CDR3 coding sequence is TGTGCTAGTGGTTTTTCCGGCGCCAGGTACTTC.

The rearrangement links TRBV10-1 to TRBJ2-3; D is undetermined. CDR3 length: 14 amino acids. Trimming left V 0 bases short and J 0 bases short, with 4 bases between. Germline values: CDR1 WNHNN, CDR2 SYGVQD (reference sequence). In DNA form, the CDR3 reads TGCGCCAGCAGTGAGTCTGTAAGCACAGATACGCAGTATTTT. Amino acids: CASSESVSTDTQYF.

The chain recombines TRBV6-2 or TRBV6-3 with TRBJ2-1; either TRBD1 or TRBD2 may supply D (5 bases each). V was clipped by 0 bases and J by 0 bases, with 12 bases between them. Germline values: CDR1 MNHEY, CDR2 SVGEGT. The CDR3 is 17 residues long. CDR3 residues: CASSYSLGTSSYNEQFF. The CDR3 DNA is TGTGCCAGCAGTTACTCACTTGGGACCAGCTCCTACAATGAGCAGTTCTTC.

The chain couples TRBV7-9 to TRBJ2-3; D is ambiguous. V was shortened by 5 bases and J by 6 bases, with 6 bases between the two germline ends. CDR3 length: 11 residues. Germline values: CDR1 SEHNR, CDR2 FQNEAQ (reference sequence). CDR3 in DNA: TGTGCCAGCAGCCGGCAGGATACGCAGTATTTT. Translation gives CASSRQDTQYF.

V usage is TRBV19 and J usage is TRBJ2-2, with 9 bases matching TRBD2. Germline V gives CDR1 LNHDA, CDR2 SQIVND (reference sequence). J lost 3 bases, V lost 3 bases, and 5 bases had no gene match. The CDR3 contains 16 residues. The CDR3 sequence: CASSMWRGGDTGELFF. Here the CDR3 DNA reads TGTGCCAGTAGTATGTGGCGGGGGGGCGACACCGGGGAGCTGTTTTTT.

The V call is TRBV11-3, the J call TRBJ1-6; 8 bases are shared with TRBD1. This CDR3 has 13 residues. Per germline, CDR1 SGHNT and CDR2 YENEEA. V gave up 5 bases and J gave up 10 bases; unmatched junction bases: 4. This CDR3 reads CASSTGQGSPLHF. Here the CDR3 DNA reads TGTGCCAGCAGCACTGGACAGGGATCACCCCTCCACTTT.

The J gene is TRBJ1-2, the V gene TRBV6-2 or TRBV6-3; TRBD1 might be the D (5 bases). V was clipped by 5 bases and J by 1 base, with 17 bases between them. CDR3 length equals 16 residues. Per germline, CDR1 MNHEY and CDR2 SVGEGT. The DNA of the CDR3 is TGTGCCAGCAGTCCACGGGACGGGGAGGATAACTATGGCTACACCTTC. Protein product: CASSPRDGEDNYGYTF.

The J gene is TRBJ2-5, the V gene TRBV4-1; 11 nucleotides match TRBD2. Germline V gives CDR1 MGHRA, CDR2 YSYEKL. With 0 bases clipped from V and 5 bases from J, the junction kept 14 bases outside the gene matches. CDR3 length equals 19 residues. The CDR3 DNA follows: TGCGCCAGCAGCCAAGATGAGGGTCTAGCGGGGGGCGGGGATGAGACCCAGTACTTC. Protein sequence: CASSQDEGLAGGGDETQYF.

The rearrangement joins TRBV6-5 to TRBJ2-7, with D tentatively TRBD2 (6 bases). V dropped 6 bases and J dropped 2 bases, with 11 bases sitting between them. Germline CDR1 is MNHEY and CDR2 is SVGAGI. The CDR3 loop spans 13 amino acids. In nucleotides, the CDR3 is TGTGCCAGCAGGGAGGGCAGAGCCTACGAGCAGTACTTC. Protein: CASREGRAYEQYF.

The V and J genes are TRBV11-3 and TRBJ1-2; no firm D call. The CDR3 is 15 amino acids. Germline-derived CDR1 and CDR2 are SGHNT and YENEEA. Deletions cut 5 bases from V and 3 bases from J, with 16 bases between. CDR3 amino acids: CASSPGSLSDYGYTF. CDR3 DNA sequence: TGTGCCAGCAGCCCAGGATCATTATCGGACTATGGCTACACCTTC.